This T cell receptor beta chain was identified during a study of blood T cell repertoires in COVID-19. Looking at the study overall: Italy, Spain and the United States were the sources of the convalescent and acute COVID-19 samples. From T cells, B-cell-depleted T cells, or PBMCs came the material, which was cDNA or gDNA.

Methods used by the authors: Using reference gene primer amplification, nucleated cell counts were estimated. Sequencing used immunoSEQ multiplex PCR; TCRdb keeps in-frame clones, though not all of them. The DNA gave D and trimming, while V, J and clone size come from that table. The sample consists of under 85,000 clones, about 90% of them appearing once. The Seattle site enrolled patients during active infection and followed them longitudinally. V was clipped by 6 bases and J by 5 bases, with 16 bases between them. The germline CDR1 and CDR2 sequences are MNHEY and SVGAGI. The CDR3 has 14 amino acids.

The V call is TRBV6-5, the J call TRBJ1-1; D possibly corresponds to TRBD1 (6 bases). The sequenced material came from peripheral blood. This sequence originates from a man in his forties with COVID-19, enrolled during active disease. In DNA form, the CDR3 reads TGTGCCAGCAGCCCCCTGACCCAGGGGACTGAAGCTTTCTTT. Encoded protein: CASSPLTQGTEAFF.